This entry lists 28 T cell receptor beta chains sequenced from one sample in a study of OX40 agonist ivuxolimab in advanced cancers. Method: immunoSEQ multiplex PCR; TCRdb's copy keeps in-frame clones and lacks some. The sample records roughly 120,000 clones, about 90% being singletons. The specimen was CD4+ or CD8+ T cells sorted from blood, collected in a trial of the OX40 agonist ivuxolimab. The source of these receptors is an adult with an advanced solid tumor such as melanoma, head and neck, liver or kidney cancer.

V usage is TRBV27 and J usage is TRBJ2-2; 12 bases map to TRBD2. The J segment lost 0 bases and the V segment lost 3 bases, leaving 5 bases of the junction unmatched. CDR1 is MNHEY, CDR2 SMNVEV, per germline (reference sequence). CDR3 length equals 18 residues. CDR3 sequence (DNA): TGTGCCAGCAGTTTCCTCAGACTAGCGGGAGCGAACACCGGGGAGCTGTTTTTT. Translation gives CASSFLRLAGANTGELFF.

V usage is TRBV27 and J usage is TRBJ1-5; 9 bases match TRBD1. Per germline, CDR1 MNHEY and CDR2 SMNVEV (reference sequence). Losses at the gene ends were 4 bases for V and 6 bases for J; bases not matched to a gene: 10. This CDR3 is 16 amino acids long. The CDR3 DNA follows: TGTGCCAGCAGTTCACCGGGACAGGGAGCGGTTCAGCCCCAGCATTTT. This translates into CASSSPGQGAVQPQHF.

The rearrangement links TRBV19 to TRBJ2-3, with D unresolved. Deletions cut 1 base from V and 5 bases from J, with 10 bases between. In germline, CDR1 is LNHDA, CDR2 SQIVND (reference sequence). The CDR3 is made up of 14 amino acids. The CDR3 region has the DNA TGTGCCAGTAGTATAGGACCGGCGGTAGATACGCAGTATTTT. The encoded protein is CASSIGPAVDTQYF.

Note on this clone: The junction and the germline gene differ at one end; a read error may be behind it. The V and J genes are TRBV18 and TRBJ2-2, with 9 nucleotides matching TRBD1. The CDR3 is 17 amino acids. The V gene's germline CDR1 is KGHSH and CDR2 LQKENI. CDR3 region: CASSPGTGLTNAGELFF. DNA for the CDR3: TGTGCCAGCTCACCAGGGACAGGGCTTACGAACGCCGGGGAGCTGTTTTTT.

About this clone itself: Its ends do not fully match the called genes, so a read error is possible. The chain couples TRBV28 to TRBJ2-7; 7 nucleotides align to TRBD1. From germline, CDR1 is MDHEN and CDR2 SYDVKM. The CDR3 length is 15 residues. In DNA, the CDR3 is TGTGCCAGCAGTTTCTACCGACAGGGCTCCGACGAGCAGTACTTC. Amino acids: CASSFYRQGSDEQYF.

The genes are TRBV6-5 and TRBJ1-1, with D uncertain. CDR1 and CDR2 (germline): MNHEY, SVGAGI. The CDR3 consists of 12 residues. V was cut by 5 bases and J by 2 bases, with 6 bases left in between. The CDR3 bases are TGTGCCAGCAGTAAGGTAAACACTGAAGCTTTCTTT. Encoded protein: CASSKVNTEAFF.

The rearrangement uses TRBV19 and TRBJ1-3; D not resolved. V shed 3 bases and J shed 0 bases, with 12 bases lying between them. Germline-derived CDR1 and CDR2 are LNHDA and SQIVND (reference sequence). This CDR3 has 16 residues. The CDR3 nucleotides are TGTGCCAGTAGTATGAGCGGCTCCAACTCTGGAAACACCATATATTTT. Translation: CASSMSGSNSGNTIYF.

The rearrangement uses TRBV6-5 and TRBJ1-5; the D gene is possibly TRBD1 (6 bases). V dropped 0 bases and J dropped 3 bases, with 9 bases sitting between them. The CDR3 spans 15 residues. The germline V gene has CDR1 MNHEY and CDR2 SVGAGI. CDR3 residues: CASSYSGALNQPQHF. CDR3 sequence (DNA): TGTGCCAGCAGTTACTCGGGGGCCCTCAATCAGCCCCAGCATTTT.

The V gene is TRBV6-5, the J gene TRBJ2-1, with a possible D match to TRBD1 (6 bases). The germline gives CDR1 MNHEY, CDR2 SVGAGI. The CDR3 is made up of 15 amino acids. V was trimmed by 7 bases and J by 6 bases, leaving 19 bases between them. CDR3 DNA sequence: TGTGCCAGCAACTCGGGACAAGCAATGTCCAATGAGCAGTTCTTC. Translated, it gives CASNSGQAMSNEQFF.

The genes are TRBV6-5 and TRBJ1-2; D perhaps matches TRBD1 (5 bases). The V end lost 5 bases, the J end lost 4 bases, and 11 bases lay between the germline ends. The CDR3 contains 13 residues. Germline CDR1 reads MNHEY; CDR2 reads SVGAGI. CDR3 sequence: CASSPRGLYGYTF. As DNA, the CDR3 is TGTGCCAGCAGTCCCCGGGGCCTCTATGGCTACACCTTC.

A single count supports this clone. The chain uses TRBV30 and TRBJ1-4; D is perhaps TRBD1 (6 bases). CDR3 size: 15 residues. Germline values: CDR1 GTSNPN, CDR2 SVGIG (reference sequence). V was shortened by 0 bases and J by 0 bases, with 8 bases between the two germline ends. CDR3 in amino acids: CAWSVGGTTNEKLFF. DNA of the CDR3: TGTGCCTGGAGTGTAGGGGGAACAACTAATGAAAAACTGTTTTTT.

Comments on this clone: One junction end disagrees with the germline gene, perhaps due to a read error. The chain recombines TRBV7-7 with TRBJ2-1, with D tentatively TRBD2 (6 bases). The CDR3 totals 15 residues. CDR1 and CDR2 from the germline V gene are SSHAT and FNYEAQ (reference sequence). The chain's CDR3 is CASSLATGDYNEQFF. The CDR3, as DNA: TGTGCTAGCAGCTTAGCAACGGGAGACTACAATGAGCAGTTCTTC.

The CDR3 sequence is CASAPGLLSGANVLTF. CDR3 bases: TGTGCCAGCGCTCCGGGTCTCCTCTCTGGGGCCAACGTCCTGACTTTC. The chain couples TRBV28 to TRBJ2-6; D not certain. V lost 8 bases and J lost 0, with 14 bases in between. The CDR3 extends over 16 amino acids. CDR1 and CDR2 from the germline V gene are MDHEN and SYDVKM.

This clone was picked up a small number of times. The chain couples TRBV19 to TRBJ1-2; D is unclear. The CDR3 has 11 residues. Germline CDR1 is LNHDA and CDR2 is SQIVND (reference sequence). V lost 7 bases, J lost 7 bases, and 10 bases lay in between. The CDR3 loop is CASTEGSGYTF. The CDR3 DNA is TGTGCCAGTACTGAGGGAAGTGGCTACACCTTC.

This chain uses TRBV19 with TRBJ1-5; D remains ambiguous. CDR1 LNHDA and CDR2 SQIVND come from the germline V gene (reference sequence). The CDR3 runs 16 residues. Trimming pared 5 bases from V and 0 bases from J, leaving 14 bases between. The CDR3 coding sequence is TGTGCCAGTAGTCCCCGGGGAACTTATAGCAATCAGCCCCAGCATTTT. As protein: CASSPRGTYSNQPQHF.

Only a few counts were recorded for this clone. J is TRBJ1-1 and V is TRBV7-2; TRBD1 aligns across 7 bases. V shed 6 bases and J 2 bases; nucleotides not matched to a gene: 12. Looked up from germline, CDR1 is SGHTA and CDR2 is FQGNSA. CDR3 length: 16 residues. The CDR3 protein is CASRPISGTVNTEAFF. The CDR3, as DNA: TGTGCCAGCAGACCGATTTCCGGGACAGTTAACACTGAAGCTTTCTTT.

V gene TRBV9 combines with J gene TRBJ1-2; D perhaps matches TRBD1 (5 bases). Trimming took 4 bases from V and 1 from J, leaving 14 bases between them. CDR1 SGDLS and CDR2 YYNGEE come from the germline V gene. This CDR3 has 15 residues. DNA of the CDR3: TGTGCCAGCAGCACAGGAGTGGGGAGTAACTATGGCTACACCTTC. As protein: CASSTGVGSNYGYTF.

This clone was recorded only once. The gene calls are TRBV2 and TRBJ2-3; TRBD2 might be the D (5 bases). This CDR3 spans 14 amino acids. Germline CDR1 is SNHLY and CDR2 is FYNNEI. V was shortened by 10 bases and J by 0 bases, with 14 bases between the two germline ends. The DNA for the CDR3 is TGTGCCACCCAGGACGGGGTAAGCACAGATACGCAGTATTTT. Translating gives CATQDGVSTDTQYF.

The chain combines TRBV7-9 with TRBJ1-1; the D is unclear. V was cut by 2 bases and J by 5 bases, with 12 bases left in between. Germline values: CDR1 SEHNR, CDR2 FQNEAQ (reference sequence). This CDR3 is 14 amino acids long. Written as DNA, the CDR3 is TGTGCCAGCAGCTTAACCGGGGAGATGACTGAAGCTTTCTTT. It translates to CASSLTGEMTEAFF.

This chain connects TRBV9 to TRBJ2-1; weak D call: TRBD2 (6 bases). The V end lost 0 bases, the J end lost 3 bases, and 13 bases lay between the germline ends. Germline V gene data show CDR1 as SGDLS and CDR2 as YYNGEE. There are 16 residues in the CDR3. The DNA for the CDR3 is TGTGCCAGCAGCGTAGAGGGTAGCGGAAACTACAATGAGCAGTTCTTC. Translating it yields CASSVEGSGNYNEQFF. The whole variable domain, filled in from reference TRBV9 and TRBJ2-1, reads DSGVTQTPKHLITATGQRVTLRCSPRSGDLSVYWYQQSLDQGLQFLIQYYNGEERAKGNILERFSAQQFPDLHSELNLSSLELGDSALYFCASSVEGSGNYNEQFFGPGTRLTVL.

In DNA, the CDR3 is TGTGCCAGCTCACCGACAGAGACTAACTATGGCTACACCTTC. Its protein is CASSPTETNYGYTF. The chain carries TRBV18 and TRBJ1-2, with a possible D match to TRBD1 (5 bases). This CDR3 has 14 residues. Germline CDR1 and CDR2: KGHSH and LQKENI. V was shortened by 3 bases and J by 0 bases, with 8 bases between the two germline ends.

The chain uses TRBV4-3 and TRBJ1-1; unclear D gene. CDR3 length: 13 amino acids. Trimming stripped 0 bases from V and 7 bases from J, with 9 bases between. The germline gives CDR1 LGHNA, CDR2 YSLEER. CDR3 in DNA: TGCGCCAGCAGCCAAGAGCCTAGGAGTGAAGCTTTCTTT. This codes for CASSQEPRSEAFF.

V and J are TRBV6-5 and TRBJ1-5; TRBD1 matches 8 bases. The CDR3 runs to 15 residues. The V gene's germline CDR1 is MNHEY and CDR2 SVGAGI. V was pared by 5 bases and J by 7 bases, with 10 bases of the junction left unmatched. The CDR3 is CASSTRDRRGQPQHF. DNA of the CDR3: TGTGCCAGCAGTACCCGGGACAGGAGGGGACAGCCCCAGCATTTT.

The V call is TRBV19, the J call TRBJ2-4, with 7 bases aligning to TRBD2. The CDR3 contains 14 residues. In germline, CDR1 is LNHDA, CDR2 SQIVND (reference sequence). Trimming at V came to 7 bases and at J to 8 bases, leaving 11 bases not matched to a gene. CDR3 amino acids: CASTLSGRGYIQYF. The CDR3 bases are TGTGCCAGTACCCTTAGCGGGCGAGGGTACATTCAGTACTTC.

The CDR3 nucleotides read TGTGCCAGCTCTTCCTACGTGGACAAAAGTGGCTACACCTTC. Translated, it gives CASSSYVDKSGYTF. The V gene is TRBV18, the J gene TRBJ1-2; TRBD1 is a possible D gene (5 bases). This CDR3 has 14 amino acids. V was cut by 6 bases and J by 7 bases, with 18 bases left in between. The germline gives CDR1 KGHSH, CDR2 LQKENI.

The V and J genes are TRBV19 and TRBJ2-6; no clear D gene. V was clipped by 1 base and J by 4 bases, with 2 bases between them. Germline V gene lookup returns CDR1 LNHDA and CDR2 SQIVND (reference sequence). CDR3 length equals 13 residues. The CDR3 nucleotides are TGTGCCAGTAGTATAGGCGGGGCCAACGTCCTGACTTTC. Protein product: CASSIGGANVLTF.

The chain links TRBV25-1 to TRBJ1-6; D remains unclear. Trimming removed 3 bases from V and 0 bases from J, with 3 bases in between. CDR1 MGHDK and CDR2 SYGVNS come from the germline V gene. The CDR3 length is 14 residues. This CDR3 reads CASSEPSYNSPLHF. CDR3 coding DNA: TGTGCCAGCAGTGAGCCCTCCTATAATTCACCCCTCCACTTT.

This rearrangement joins TRBV7-2 to TRBJ1-2, with D perhaps TRBD1 (5 bases). V lost 5 bases and J lost 2, with 12 bases in between. Germline CDR1 and CDR2: SGHTA and FQGNSA. This CDR3 contains 14 residues. The CDR3 sequence: CASSPPGRNYGYTF. The CDR3 DNA reads as TGTGCCAGCAGCCCTCCGGGACGGAACTATGGCTACACCTTC. The full variable domain, in which reference TRBV7-2 and TRBJ1-2 provide the parts outside the CDR3, is GAGVSQSPSNKVTEKGKDVELRCDPISGHTALYWYRQSLGQGLEFLIYFQGNSAPDKSGLPSDRFSAERTGGSVSTLTIQRTQQEDSAVYLCASSPPGRNYGYTFGSGTRLTVV.